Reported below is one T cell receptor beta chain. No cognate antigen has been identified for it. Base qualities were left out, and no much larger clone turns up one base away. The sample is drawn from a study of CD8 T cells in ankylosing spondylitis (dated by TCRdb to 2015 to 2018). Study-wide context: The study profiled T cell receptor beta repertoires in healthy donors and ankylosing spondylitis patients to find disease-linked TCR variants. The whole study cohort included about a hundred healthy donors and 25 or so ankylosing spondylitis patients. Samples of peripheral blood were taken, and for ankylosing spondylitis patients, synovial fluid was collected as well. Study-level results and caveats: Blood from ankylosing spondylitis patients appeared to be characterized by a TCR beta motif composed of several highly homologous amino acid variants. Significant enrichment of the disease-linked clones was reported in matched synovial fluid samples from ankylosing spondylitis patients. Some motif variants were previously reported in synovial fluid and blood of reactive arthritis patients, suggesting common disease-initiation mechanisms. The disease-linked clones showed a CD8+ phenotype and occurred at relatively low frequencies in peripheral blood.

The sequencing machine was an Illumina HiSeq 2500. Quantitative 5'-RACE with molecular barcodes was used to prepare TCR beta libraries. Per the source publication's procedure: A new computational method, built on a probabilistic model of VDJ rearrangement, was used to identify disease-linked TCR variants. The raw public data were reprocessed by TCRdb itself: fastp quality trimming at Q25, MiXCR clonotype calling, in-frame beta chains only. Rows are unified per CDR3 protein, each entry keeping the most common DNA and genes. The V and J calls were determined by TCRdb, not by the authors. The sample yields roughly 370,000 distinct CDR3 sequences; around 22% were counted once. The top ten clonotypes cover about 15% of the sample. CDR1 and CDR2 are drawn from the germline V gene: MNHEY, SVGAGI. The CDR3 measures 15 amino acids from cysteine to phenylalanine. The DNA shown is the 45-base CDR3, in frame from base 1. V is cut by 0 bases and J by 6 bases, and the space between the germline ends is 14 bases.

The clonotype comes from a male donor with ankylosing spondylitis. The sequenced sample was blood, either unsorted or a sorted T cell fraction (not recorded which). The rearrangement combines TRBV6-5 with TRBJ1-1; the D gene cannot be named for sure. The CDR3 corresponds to CASSYSELYWAEAFF. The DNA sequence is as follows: TGTGCCAGCAGTTACTCGGAACTCTACTGGGCTGAAGCTTTCTTT.